The T cell receptor (beta chain) under discussion was sequenced for a study of CD8 T cells in ankylosing spondylitis. Findings of the study overall: Among TCR beta sequences, a motif of eight highly homologous variants appeared characteristic of ankylosing spondylitis blood. Significantly higher representation of disease-linked clones was reported for matched ankylosing spondylitis synovial fluid.

Via MiXCR, TCRdb re-called the 5' RACE reads, giving one row per CDR3 protein. The sample has over 600,000 distinct CDR3 sequences; around 20% are singletons. This clonotype turned up a few times. The antigen remains undetermined. The V gene end was trimmed by 6 bases and the J gene end by 7 bases; junction bases not matched to a gene: 10. The CDR3 is made up of 16 amino acids. The germline gives CDR1 MNHEY, CDR2 SMNVEV (reference sequence). The source is a male donor with ankylosing spondylitis. The chain employs TRBV27 and TRBJ2-1; 12 bases line up with TRBD2. Sample: blood, either unsorted or a sorted T cell fraction (not recorded which). CDR3 protein: CASRTSGSGGWNEQFF. CDR3 nucleotides: TGTGCCAGCAGGACTAGCGGGAGTGGGGGTTGGAATGAGCAGTTCTTC.